The T cell receptor (beta chain) under discussion was sequenced for a study of T-cell reconstitution after alpha-beta-depleted transplantation in children. Unique molecular identifiers were built into the TCRbeta library. Using its own MiXCR run on the PCR reads, TCRdb lists one record per CDR3 protein. The table lists approximately 510,000 distinct CDR3 sequences, around 20% of them singletons. V lost 3 bases and J 5 bases, leaving 7 bases between the germline ends. There are 12 residues in the CDR3. This clonotype was detected only a few times. V and J are TRBV12-3 or TRBV12-4 and TRBJ1-1, with unresolved D. The sequencing here drew on PBMCs from the stem cell graft donor, taken from the stem cell graft. The sequence derives from a human donor who donated a stem cell graft to a child with acute lymphoblastic leukemia. The CDR3 here is CASSFRWTEAFF. In DNA form, the CDR3 reads TGTGCCAGCAGTTTCCGATGGACTGAAGCTTTCTTT.